A single sample gave rise to the 2 T cell receptor beta chains below, sequenced in a study of T-cell reconstitution after alpha-beta-depleted transplantation in children. Unique molecular identifiers were used to barcode this TCRbeta library. Each CDR3 protein is one row after TCRdb ran MiXCR on the PCR reads. The sample contains 150,000 to 200,000 distinct CDR3 sequences, roughly 10% of which appear only once. The specimen comprised PBMCs, sampled before TCRalphabeta/CD19-depleted stem cell transplant. The source is a boy between 2 and 10 years old with acute myeloid leukemia, due to receive a stem cell transplant.

This clonotype was counted at least ten times. This chain joins TRBV24-1 and TRBJ1-1; D uncertain. V was cut by 5 bases and J by 1 base, with 10 bases left in between. Germline-derived CDR1 and CDR2 are KGHDR and SFDVKD. This CDR3 has 14 amino acids. CDR3 coding DNA: TGTGCCACCAGTGCTCGGGGATCGAACACTGAAGCTTTCTTT. Translating it yields CATSARGSNTEAFF.

V is TRBV20-1 and J is TRBJ1-3, with 7 bases lining up with TRBD1. Germline values: CDR1 DFQATT, CDR2 SNEGSKA (reference sequence). V shed 7 bases and J 0 bases; nucleotides not matched to a gene: 6. CDR3 size: 14 residues. CDR3 sequence reads: CSVAGQISGNTIYF. CDR3 coding DNA: TGCAGTGTTGCGGGACAGATCTCTGGAAACACCATATATTTT.